These 4 T cell receptor beta chains originate from one sample sequenced in a study of Tregs in tolerant kidney transplant recipients. Recipients received nonmyeloablative bone marrow transplants from related graft donors, with transient mixed chimerism. Libraries were prepared by immunoSEQ multiplex PCR; TCRdb keeps only in-frame clonotypes and omits some of them. The sample has 100,000 or so clones, more than 85% seen once. Sequences were derived from CD4+ T cells from blood (PBMCs), sampled 12 months after the transplant. Receptors were obtained from a human patient who received a combined kidney and bone marrow transplant. Some of the T cells may derive from the graft donor.

The chain combines TRBV16 with TRBJ2-3, with 7 bases lining up with TRBD2. CDR1 and CDR2 from the germline V gene are KGHSY and FQNENV. V dropped 4 bases and J dropped 4; count of bases not matched to a gene: 5. The CDR3 is 14 residues long. This CDR3 reads CASSRETSADTQYF. CDR3 in DNA: TGTGCCAGCAGCCGGGAAACTAGCGCAGATACGCAGTATTTT.

V is TRBV7-9 and J is TRBJ2-4; D is undetermined. This CDR3 comprises 14 residues. Trimming shortened V by 5 bases and J by 4 bases, and 12 bases separated the two germline ends. CDR1 is SEHNR, CDR2 FQNEAQ, per germline (reference sequence). The CDR3 coding sequence is TGTGCCAGCAGCCCAGATGGCGGAAAAAACATTCAGTACTTC. Translating gives CASSPDGGKNIQYF.

The V call is TRBV4-3, the J call TRBJ1-5; TRBD1 aligns across 12 bases. In germline, CDR1 is LGHNA, CDR2 YSLEER. After removal of 4 bases from V and 7 bases from J, the junction contained 2 bases not matched to a gene. The CDR3 extends over 14 amino acids. Here the CDR3 reads CASSRGTGGQPQHF. The DNA for the CDR3 is TGCGCCAGCAGCCGAGGGACAGGGGGCCAGCCCCAGCATTTT.

V and J are TRBV9 and TRBJ2-2, with a weak D call TRBD2 (6 bases). This CDR3 region has 15 residues. Trimming shortened V by 3 bases and J by 3 bases, and 12 bases separated the two germline ends. Germline V lookup: CDR1 SGDLS, CDR2 YYNGEE. In DNA, the CDR3 is TGTGCCAGCAGCGCCTACCGGGGGTACACCGGGGAGCTGTTTTTT. Its translation: CASSAYRGYTGELFF.